This TCR beta chain derives from a study of cytomegalovirus exposure and HLA in healthy donors. Study as a whole: Out of 398 genotyped donors, roughly 80% belonged to the Caucasian-associated ancestry cluster.

This clone appeared once. From germline, CDR1 is MNHNS and CDR2 SASEGT. This CDR3 has 15 amino acids. The J segment lost 7 bases and the V segment lost 1 base, leaving 4 bases of the junction unmatched. This PCR relied on a set of 60 Vbeta primers and 13 Jbeta primers. Sequenced by immunoSEQ multiplex PCR; TCRdb stores in-frame clones only, minus some. The data show some 220,000 clones, around 83% seen once. The chain uses TRBV6-1 and TRBJ1-4, with 9 bases identical to TRBD1. Sequencing was carried out using PBMCs. This TCR came from a girl aged 2 to 10 in good health and CMV-seronegative. The chain's CDR3 is CASSEDRGLGEKLFF. CDR3 nucleotide sequence: TGTGCCAGCAGTGAAGACAGGGGGCTTGGTGAAAAACTGTTTTTT.